This is a list of T cell receptor beta chains from one sample in a study of STAT5B mutations in CD4+ large granular lymphocyte leukemia. Sequencing used immunoSEQ multiplex PCR; TCRdb keeps in-frame clones, though not all of them. The sample has around 24,000 clones; 74% are singletons. What was sequenced was CD4+ T cells from blood buffy coats. The receptors come from a human donor in good health. The CDR3 runs from the conserved cysteine through the conserved F or W. Each record gives: D gene, J gene, clone size, CDR3 length, V gene, CDR3 protein. The D gene is left open where the match is weak. Only part of the rows carry a size: once, few, many, or a class if the clone is expanded.

D gene: -; J gene: TRBJ1-1; clone size: -; CDR3 length: 15; V gene: TRBV6-6; CDR3 protein: CASSYSGSRGTEAFF
D gene: -; J gene: TRBJ1-5; clone size: few; CDR3 length: 17; V gene: TRBV7-9; CDR3 protein: CASSPHTGAEAGQPQHF
D gene: TRBD1; J gene: TRBJ1-1; clone size: -; CDR3 length: 15; V gene: TRBV7-2; CDR3 protein: CASSFTGGVGTEAFF
D gene: TRBD1; J gene: TRBJ2-7; clone size: -; CDR3 length: 15; V gene: TRBV5-4; CDR3 protein: CASSRIPTGTYEQYF
D gene: TRBD1; J gene: TRBJ2-7; clone size: -; CDR3 length: 16; V gene: TRBV7-9; CDR3 protein: CASSSGATGGSYEQYF
D gene: -; J gene: TRBJ2-7; clone size: -; CDR3 length: 14; V gene: TRBV6-5; CDR3 protein: CASSPGRAVYEQYF
D gene: TRBD1; J gene: TRBJ2-3; clone size: -; CDR3 length: 12; V gene: TRBV2; CDR3 protein: CASRDRGDTQYF
D gene: TRBD2; J gene: TRBJ2-3; clone size: -; CDR3 length: 16; V gene: TRBV5-4; CDR3 protein: CASSRGGGAMADTQYF
D gene: TRBD2; J gene: TRBJ2-1; clone size: -; CDR3 length: 14; V gene: TRBV18; CDR3 protein: CASSPGLADNEQFF
D gene: -; J gene: TRBJ1-1; clone size: -; CDR3 length: 13; V gene: TRBV15; CDR3 protein: CATSLLVGTEAFF
D gene: -; J gene: TRBJ1-5; clone size: -; CDR3 length: 14; V gene: TRBV6-1; CDR3 protein: CASSEAGGNQPQHF
D gene: -; J gene: TRBJ2-2; clone size: -; CDR3 length: 17; V gene: TRBV10-1; CDR3 protein: CASSARNSGANTGELFF
D gene: TRBD1; J gene: TRBJ1-2; clone size: -; CDR3 length: 14; V gene: TRBV27; CDR3 protein: CASKVGDRFYGYTF
D gene: -; J gene: TRBJ1-1; clone size: -; CDR3 length: 13; V gene: TRBV19; CDR3 protein: CASSGRDNTEAFF
D gene: TRBD2; J gene: TRBJ2-2; clone size: once; CDR3 length: 14; V gene: TRBV6-1; CDR3 protein: CASTAGEMAGELFF
D gene: -; J gene: TRBJ1-1; clone size: -; CDR3 length: 14; V gene: TRBV6-1; CDR3 protein: CASRTDYKNTEAFF
D gene: -; J gene: TRBJ2-6; clone size: -; CDR3 length: 15; V gene: TRBV19; CDR3 protein: CASSIAHSGANVLTF
D gene: TRBD2; J gene: TRBJ2-7; clone size: -; CDR3 length: 14; V gene: TRBV11-3; CDR3 protein: CASSLNSGSYEQYF
D gene: TRBD1; J gene: TRBJ1-2; clone size: -; CDR3 length: 13; V gene: TRBV7-9; CDR3 protein: CASSSQGIDGYTF
D gene: -; J gene: TRBJ2-1; clone size: -; CDR3 length: 14; V gene: TRBV11-2; CDR3 protein: CASSFQRADNEQFF
D gene: TRBD1; J gene: TRBJ1-5; clone size: -; CDR3 length: 12; V gene: TRBV6-5; CDR3 protein: CASSSTGLSQHF
D gene: TRBD1; J gene: TRBJ2-3; clone size: -; CDR3 length: 14; V gene: TRBV5-5; CDR3 protein: CASSPGQGGDTQYF
D gene: -; J gene: TRBJ1-1; clone size: -; CDR3 length: 14; V gene: TRBV29-1; CDR3 protein: CSVEGQQLSTEAFF
D gene: -; J gene: TRBJ1-4; clone size: -; CDR3 length: 12; V gene: TRBV6-1; CDR3 protein: CASSELYRELFF